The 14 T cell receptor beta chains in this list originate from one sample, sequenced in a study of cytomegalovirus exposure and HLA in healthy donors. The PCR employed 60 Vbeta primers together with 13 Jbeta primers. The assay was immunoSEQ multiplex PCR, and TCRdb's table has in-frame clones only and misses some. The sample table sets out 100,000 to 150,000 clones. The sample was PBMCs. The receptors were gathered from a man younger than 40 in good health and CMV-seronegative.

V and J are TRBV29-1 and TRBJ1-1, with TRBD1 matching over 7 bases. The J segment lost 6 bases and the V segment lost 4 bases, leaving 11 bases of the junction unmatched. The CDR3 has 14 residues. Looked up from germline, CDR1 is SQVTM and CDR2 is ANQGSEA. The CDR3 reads CSVGPGRQGSEAFF. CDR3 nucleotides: TGCAGCGTTGGACCGGGACGACAGGGCTCTGAAGCTTTCTTT.

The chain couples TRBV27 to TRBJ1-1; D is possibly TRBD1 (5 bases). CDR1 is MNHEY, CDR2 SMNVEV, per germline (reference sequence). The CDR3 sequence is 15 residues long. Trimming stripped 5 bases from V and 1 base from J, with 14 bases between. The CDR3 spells CASSPTGSGNTEAFF. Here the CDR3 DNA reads TGTGCCAGCAGTCCCACAGGTTCAGGGAACACTGAAGCTTTCTTT.

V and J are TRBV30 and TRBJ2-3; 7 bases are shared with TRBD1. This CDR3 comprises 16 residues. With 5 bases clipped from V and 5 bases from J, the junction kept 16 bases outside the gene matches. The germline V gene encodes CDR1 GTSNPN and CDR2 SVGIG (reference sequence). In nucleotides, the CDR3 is TGTGCCTGGGTGAGTATGGAGGCAGGGGGAGTAGATACGCAGTATTTT. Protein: CAWVSMEAGGVDTQYF.

In DNA, the CDR3 is TGCGCCAGCAGCTTGACGGGAGGTGTAACTGAAGCTTTCTTT. Its protein product is CASSLTGGVTEAFF. The chain uses TRBV5-1 and TRBJ1-1; D remains ambiguous. The length of the CDR3 is 14 residues. Trimming removed 1 base from V and 5 bases from J, with 12 bases in between. The germline V gene has CDR1 SGHRS and CDR2 YFSETQ.

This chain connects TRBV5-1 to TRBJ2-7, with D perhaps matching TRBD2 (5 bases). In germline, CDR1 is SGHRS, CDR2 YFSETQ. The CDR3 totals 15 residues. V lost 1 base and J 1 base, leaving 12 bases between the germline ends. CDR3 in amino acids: CASSLYYGDSYEQYF. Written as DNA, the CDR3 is TGCGCCAGCAGCTTGTACTACGGGGATTCCTACGAGCAGTACTTC. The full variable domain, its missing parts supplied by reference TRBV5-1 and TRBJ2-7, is KAGVTQTPRYLIKTRGQQVTLSCSPISGHRSVSWYQQTPGQGLQFLFEYFSETQRNKGNFPGRFSGRQFSNSRSEMNVSTLELGDSALYLCASSLYYGDSYEQYFGPGTRLTVT.

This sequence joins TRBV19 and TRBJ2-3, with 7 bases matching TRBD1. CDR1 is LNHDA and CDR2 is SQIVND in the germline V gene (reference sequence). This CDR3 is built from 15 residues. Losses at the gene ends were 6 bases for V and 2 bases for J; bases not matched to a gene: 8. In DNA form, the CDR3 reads TGTGCCAGTAGCCTCCGGGACAGAAACACAGATACGCAGTATTTT. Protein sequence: CASSLRDRNTDTQYF.

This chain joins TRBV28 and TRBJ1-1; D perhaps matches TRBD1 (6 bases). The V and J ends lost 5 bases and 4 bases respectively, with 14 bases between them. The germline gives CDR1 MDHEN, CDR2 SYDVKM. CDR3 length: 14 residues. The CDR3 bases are TGTGCCAGCAGTCTGACAGGACCGGGCACTGAAGCTTTCTTT. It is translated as CASSLTGPGTEAFF.

The CDR3 here is CASSVDRAHEQYF. In nucleotides, the CDR3 is TGTGCCAGCAGCGTAGACAGGGCCCACGAGCAGTACTTC. The J gene is TRBJ2-5, the V gene TRBV5-6; 7 nucleotides line up with TRBD1. The last part of the DNA fits TRBJ2-7 better; the J call may be wrong. Germline V CDR1 and CDR2: SGHDT, YYEEEE. This CDR3 contains 13 residues.

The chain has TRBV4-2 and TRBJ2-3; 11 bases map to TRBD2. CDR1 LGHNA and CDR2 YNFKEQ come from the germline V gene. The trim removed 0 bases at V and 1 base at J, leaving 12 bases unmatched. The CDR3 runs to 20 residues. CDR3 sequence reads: CASSQERPGLAEGGTDTQYF. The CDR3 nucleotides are TGTGCCAGCAGCCAAGAGAGACCGGGACTAGCGGAGGGGGGCACAGATACGCAGTATTTT.

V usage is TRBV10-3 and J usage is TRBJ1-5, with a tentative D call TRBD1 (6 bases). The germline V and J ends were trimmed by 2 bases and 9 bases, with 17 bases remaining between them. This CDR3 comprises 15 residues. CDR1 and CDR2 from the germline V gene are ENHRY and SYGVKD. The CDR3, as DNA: TGTGCCATCAGTGAGAGACAGGCCAGATCAGCGCCCCAGCATTTT. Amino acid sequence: CAISERQARSAPQHF.

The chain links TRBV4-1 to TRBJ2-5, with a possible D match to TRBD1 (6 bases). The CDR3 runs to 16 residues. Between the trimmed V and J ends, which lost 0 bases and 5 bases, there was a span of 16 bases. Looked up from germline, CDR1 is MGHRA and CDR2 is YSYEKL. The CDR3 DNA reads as TGCGCCAGCAGCCAAGATGAGATCACTCAGGGGGAGACCCAGTACTTC. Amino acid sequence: CASSQDEITQGETQYF.

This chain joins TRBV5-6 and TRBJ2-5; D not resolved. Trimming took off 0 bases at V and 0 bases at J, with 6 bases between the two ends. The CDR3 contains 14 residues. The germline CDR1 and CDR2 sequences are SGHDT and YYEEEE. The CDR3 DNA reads TGTGCCAGCAGCTTGGGGCAGGACCAAGAGACCCAGTACTTC. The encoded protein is CASSLGQDQETQYF.

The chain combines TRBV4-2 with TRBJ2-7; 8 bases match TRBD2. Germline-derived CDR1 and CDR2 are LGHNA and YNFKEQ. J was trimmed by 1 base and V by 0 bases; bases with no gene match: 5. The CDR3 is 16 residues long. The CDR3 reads CASSQDQASGSYEQYF. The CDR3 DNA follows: TGTGCCAGCAGCCAAGATCAGGCTAGCGGGTCCTACGAGCAGTACTTC.

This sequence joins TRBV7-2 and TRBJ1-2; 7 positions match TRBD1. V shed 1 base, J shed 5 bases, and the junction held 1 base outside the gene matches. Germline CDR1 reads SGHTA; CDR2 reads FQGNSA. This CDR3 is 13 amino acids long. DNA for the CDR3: TGTGCCAGCAGCTTAGAACAGGGGTATGGCTACACCTTC. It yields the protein CASSLEQGYGYTF.